One T cell receptor (beta chain) is described in this entry. Its target is not known. Researchers ran the PCR with 60 Vbeta and 13 Jbeta primers. Clones were read by immunoSEQ multiplex PCR, and TCRdb kept only the in-frame ones, dropping some. The sample shows 150,000 to 200,000 clones, around 73% of them seen only once. Between the trimmed V and J ends, which lost 3 bases and 2 bases, there was a span of 12 bases. The CDR3 extends over 14 amino acids. Germline V gene data show CDR1 as GTSNPN and CDR2 as SVGIG (reference sequence). The data originate from a study of cytomegalovirus exposure and HLA in healthy donors. Study-wide points: Among TCR sequences, most were rare, though some public TCRs appeared in many donors.

The V gene is TRBV30, the J gene TRBJ2-3; D is undetermined. Sequenced input: PBMCs. The receptor was isolated from a male donor in good health and CMV-seronegative. CDR3 DNA: TGTGCCTGGAGCCCGACAAGTTCCACAGATACGCAGTATTTT. This translates into CAWSPTSSTDTQYF.